This T cell receptor beta chain was observed in a study of blood T cell repertoires in COVID-19. Study in general: Two negative PCRs, clearance, or symptom resolution were required of recovered Cohort 3 donors.

The germline CDR1 and CDR2 sequences are SEHNR and FQNEAQ (reference sequence). The CDR3 runs to 13 residues. The V gene lost 0 bases and the J gene lost 7 bases, with 10 bases spanning the gap. Adults between roughly 18 and 89 years of age took part from about 24 US areas. Using immunoSEQ multiplex PCR, the repertoire was profiled, and TCRdb retains in-frame clones only, with some absent. The table lists under 200,000 clones, around 83% of them singletons. V usage is TRBV7-9 and J usage is TRBJ2-7, with D perhaps matching TRBD2 (5 bases). Input material: PBMCs or T cells enriched from blood (not recorded which). This sequence originates from a woman in her forties in a cohort exposed to, infected with or recovered from COVID-19 (not recorded which). The CDR3 loop is CASSLASGVEQYF. CDR3 coding DNA: TGTGCCAGCAGCTTAGCATCCGGGGTTGAGCAGTACTTC.